Below, one T cell receptor beta chain is given with its context. Its antigen is as yet unknown. A junction boundary mismatches the germline segment, possibly from a read error. The sample comes from a study of tumor-infiltrating lymphocytes in primary liver carcinoma. Study summary: Tumor stage was T1-T3 N0M0, and tumor size was roughly 4 to 11 cm across.

Germline V CDR1 and CDR2: MNHEY, SVGAGI. The CDR3 loop spans 14 amino acids. The template, roughly 550 ng total RNA, yielded TCR beta cDNA made with a constant-region primer. Nested multiplex PCR, run for three rounds with slightly modified ARM-PCR, yielded TCR beta libraries. TRBV1-TRBV30 forward primers paired with a C-beta reverse primer were used in the first two PCR rounds, which ran 9 to 10 cycles each. From the multiplex PCR reads, TCRdb called clonotypes with MiXCR, one entry per CDR3 protein. The data show about 210,000 distinct CDR3 sequences, with about two thirds seen just once and roughly 6.8% held by the top ten. Points from the study as a whole: Relative to tumor region pairs, the tumor-adjacent and tumor-blood pairs showed overlap that was lower. Tumor samples exhibited a significantly greater top-250-clone fraction than blood samples (p = 0.039).

Alongside blood RNA obtained from unsorted whole blood, germline DNA was also extracted. The source of this sequence is a woman aged 60 to 75 with primary liver carcinoma and hepatitis B virus infection. The V call is TRBV6-5, the J call TRBJ2-2; TRBD2 is a possible D gene (5 bases). The sequenced sample consisted of peripheral blood. CDR3 sequence: CASRVGVRTGKLFF. The CDR3 DNA is TGTGCCAGCAGGGTGGGAGTTAGGACCGGGAAGCTGTTTTTT.